One sample yielded the 12 T cell receptor beta chains listed below, sequenced in a study of blood T cell repertoires in COVID-19. Assay used: immunoSEQ multiplex PCR; TCRdb lists only in-frame clones, some missing. The sample shows roughly 80,000 clones, approximately 80% of them seen only once. Sequenced input: peripheral blood. The receptor set was obtained from a man in his 60s with active or convalescent COVID-19.

The chain links TRBV16 to TRBJ2-3; 8 bases align to TRBD1. The germline gives CDR1 KGHSY, CDR2 FQNENV. The V and J ends lost 4 bases and 8 bases, in that order; junction bases with no gene match: 5. This CDR3 spans 13 amino acids. The DNA of the CDR3 is TGTGCCAGCAGCCCGGGGCAGGGGGCTACGCAGTATTTT. Residues: CASSPGQGATQYF.

The chain uses TRBV5-8 and TRBJ1-2; D remains unclear. Trimming took 4 bases from V and 10 from J, leaving 11 bases between them. This CDR3 contains 11 residues. Germline CDR1 reads SGHTS; CDR2 reads YDEGEE. This chain's CDR3 is CASSPRSDYTF. The CDR3 DNA reads TGTGCCAGCAGCCCCCGATCAGACTACACCTTC.

The chain couples TRBV6-1 to TRBJ2-2; 12 nucleotides match TRBD2. The CDR3 length is 17 residues. V gave up 3 bases and J gave up 1 base; unmatched junction bases: 3. Germline CDR1 MNHNS, CDR2 SASEGT. This chain's CDR3 is CASSETSGGMNTGELFF. In DNA form, the CDR3 reads TGTGCCAGCAGTGAGACTAGCGGGGGTATGAACACCGGGGAGCTGTTTTTT.

The chain is built from TRBV7-3 and TRBJ2-3, with D maybe TRBD2 (5 bases). Germline V gives CDR1 SGHTA, CDR2 FQGTGA. The CDR3 sequence is 15 residues long. The V gene lost 5 bases and the J gene lost 4 bases, with 16 bases spanning the gap. The CDR3 nucleotides read TGTGCCAGCAGCCCTAGGGCTAGCCGGGCAGATACGCAGTATTTT. This sequence encodes CASSPRASRADTQYF.

This clone was counted a single time. V and J are TRBV19 and TRBJ1-6; TRBD1 aligns across 11 bases. The germline CDR1 and CDR2 sequences are LNHDA and SQIVND (reference sequence). With V trimmed by 3 bases and J by 7 bases, 5 bases remained unmatched. CDR3 length: 16 amino acids. The DNA for the CDR3 is TGTGCCAGTAGTATTGGGACAGGGGGAAGGAATTCACCCCTCCACTTT. Translation: CASSIGTGGRNSPLHF.

The chain carries TRBV4-3 and TRBJ1-1, with 8 bases identical to TRBD1. The CDR3 consists of 16 residues. After removal of 3 bases from V and 11 bases from J, the junction contained 17 bases not matched to a gene. The germline gives CDR1 LGHNA, CDR2 YSLEER. The CDR3, as DNA: TGCGCCAGCAGCCAGACCCGGACAGGGCCAGGACATCATGCTTTCTTT. Amino acid sequence: CASSQTRTGPGHHAFF.

The genes are TRBV6-2 or TRBV6-3 and TRBJ2-7; 8 bases fit TRBD2. The germline CDR1 and CDR2 sequences are MNHEY and SVGEGT. The trim removed 5 bases at V and 6 bases at J, leaving 21 bases unmatched. The CDR3 runs to 18 residues. The CDR3 protein is CASSLSIAGLSTQSEQYF. Written as DNA, the CDR3 is TGTGCCAGCAGTCTCTCGATAGCGGGGCTTTCAACGCAGAGCGAGCAGTACTTC.

The chain joins TRBV18 to TRBJ2-7; TRBD1 matches 7 bases. V lost 3 bases to trimming and J lost 3 bases; unmatched junction nucleotides: 5. The germline CDR1 and CDR2 sequences are KGHSH and LQKENI. CDR3 size: 14 residues. The CDR3 here is CASSPRTGGYEQYF. The CDR3 nucleotides read TGTGCCAGCTCACCCCGGACAGGAGGCTACGAGCAGTACTTC.

V is TRBV12-3 or TRBV12-4 and J is TRBJ1-2; 11 bases line up with TRBD1. The ends lost 5 bases at V and 5 bases at J; junction bases unmatched: 1. The CDR3 loop spans 13 amino acids. CDR3 sequence (DNA): TGTGCCAGCAGTGGGACAGGGGGATATGGCTACACCTTC. Its translation: CASSGTGGYGYTF.

The V gene is TRBV7-2, the J gene TRBJ2-1; 12 bases match TRBD2. The CDR3 length is 15 residues. The junction had 4 bases not matched to a gene; V was cut back by 6 bases and J by 4 bases. Germline V gene data show CDR1 as SGHTA and CDR2 as FQGNSA. CDR3 bases: TGTGCCAGCAGATCTACTAGCGGGGGGTACAATGAGCAGTTCTTC. The encoded protein is CASRSTSGGYNEQFF.

The rearrangement joins TRBV12-3 or TRBV12-4 to TRBJ1-1; no definite D call. V lost 2 bases, J lost 2 bases, and 6 bases lay in between. The CDR3 runs to 13 residues. The CDR3 DNA reads TGTGCCAGCAGTTTATACATTAACACTGAAGCTTTCTTT. Its protein is CASSLYINTEAFF.

The chain carries TRBV6-2 or TRBV6-3 and TRBJ1-1; D may be TRBD1 (5 bases). This CDR3 has 15 amino acids. V was trimmed by 4 bases and J by 3 bases, leaving 15 bases between them. Germline V CDR1 and CDR2: MNHEY, SVGEGT. The CDR3 reads CASSSATGGYTEAFF. The CDR3, as DNA: TGTGCCAGCAGTTCCGCGACCGGGGGGTACACTGAAGCTTTCTTT.